The 28 T cell receptor beta chains below were found in one sample sequenced in a study of blood T cell repertoires in COVID-19. Sequencing was performed with immunoSEQ multiplex PCR; in TCRdb, only in-frame clones are kept and a portion is missing. The sample has about 150,000 clones; 70% to 90% are singletons. Source material: peripheral blood. These receptors came from a woman aged 55-70 years with COVID-19, enrolled during active disease.

The chain has TRBV4-1 and TRBJ1-4; possibly TRBD1 for D (5 bases). The CDR3 runs 17 residues. Germline CDR1 MGHRA, CDR2 YSYEKL. Trimming took 1 base from V and 4 from J, leaving 16 bases between them. Here the CDR3 reads CASSQAGQGRGNEKLFF. The CDR3 coding sequence is TGCGCCAGCAGCCAAGCCGGGCAGGGCAGAGGTAATGAAAAACTGTTTTTT.

This clone occurred once. The V call is TRBV5-5, the J call TRBJ2-7; 7 nucleotides align to TRBD1. After removal of 4 bases from V and 4 bases from J, the junction contained 11 bases not matched to a gene. This CDR3 region has 15 residues. The germline V gene encodes CDR1 SGHKS and CDR2 YYEKEE (reference sequence). The CDR3 spells CASSPREGGAYEQYV. The CDR3 DNA sequence: TGTGCCAGCAGCCCCCGGGAAGGGGGCGCGTACGAGCAGTACGTC.

The genes are TRBV2 and TRBJ1-5; unclear D gene. The germline V and J ends were trimmed by 5 bases and 4 bases, with 6 bases remaining between them. CDR1 and CDR2 from the germline V gene are SNHLY and FYNNEI. The CDR3 is 12 residues long. CDR3 nucleotides: TGTGCCAGCAGTCGTGCGAATCAGCCCCAGCATTTT. Protein sequence: CASSRANQPQHF.

The chain recombines TRBV10-3 with TRBJ1-2; D gene unclear. V gave up 6 bases and J gave up 4 bases, with 15 bases separating them. CDR1 and CDR2 (germline): ENHRY, SYGVKD. This CDR3 has 14 residues. CDR3 amino acids: CAISPLDLLYGYTF. DNA for the CDR3: TGTGCCATCAGCCCCCTCGATTTACTCTATGGCTACACCTTC.

Only one count was recorded for this clone. The chain has TRBV3-1 (or the pseudogene TRBV3-2) and TRBJ1-5; 12 positions match TRBD1. Germline V gene lookup returns CDR1 LGHDT and CDR2 YNNKEL (reference sequence). V gave up 4 bases and J gave up 3 bases; unmatched junction bases: 13. The CDR3 runs 19 residues. The CDR3 DNA is TGTGCCAGCAGCCCCACGTCCGGGACAGGGGGCCTCTACAATCAGCCCCAGCATTTT. As protein: CASSPTSGTGGLYNQPQHF.

The chain joins TRBV7-3 to TRBJ1-6, with 11 bases that match TRBD1. The J segment lost 7 bases and the V segment lost 2 bases, leaving 10 bases of the junction unmatched. The CDR3 spans 18 residues. Germline V lookup: CDR1 SGHTA, CDR2 FQGTGA. CDR3 amino acids: CASSLLGQGGALNSPLHF. Written as DNA, the CDR3 is TGTGCCAGCAGCTTATTGGGACAGGGGGGAGCCCTGAATTCACCCCTCCACTTT.

The chain couples TRBV5-1 to TRBJ1-2; D unclear. V was trimmed by 9 bases and J by 4 bases, leaving 13 bases between them. The CDR3 is 12 residues long. In germline, CDR1 is SGHRS, CDR2 YFSETQ. The CDR3 DNA reads TGCGCCACCCCGGGGAGGGCCTATGGCTACACCTTC. It encodes CATPGRAYGYTF.

The chain recombines TRBV6-1 with TRBJ2-1; TRBD1 matches at 12 bases. The germline CDR1 and CDR2 sequences are MNHNS and SASEGT. The CDR3 totals 17 residues. Trimming at V came to 4 bases and at J to 5 bases, leaving 9 bases not matched to a gene. The CDR3: CASSASPGQGADNEQFF. The CDR3 nucleotides read TGTGCCAGCAGTGCATCACCGGGACAGGGGGCCGACAATGAGCAGTTCTTC.

This sequence joins TRBV3-1 (or the pseudogene TRBV3-2) and TRBJ2-1, with D possibly matching TRBD1 (6 bases). Trimming shortened V by 0 bases and J by 10 bases, and 10 bases separated the two germline ends. The CDR3 sequence is 13 residues long. Germline V lookup: CDR1 LGHDT, CDR2 YNNKEL (reference sequence). The CDR3 DNA is TGTGCCAGCAGCCAAGAGCAGGGGTTCGAGCAGTTCTTC. This sequence encodes CASSQEQGFEQFF.

The chain has TRBV2 and TRBJ2-5; TRBD1 matches 8 bases. Trimming removed 6 bases from V and 5 bases from J; junction bases left unmatched: 8. The CDR3 spans 14 residues. Germline values: CDR1 SNHLY, CDR2 FYNNEI. As DNA, the CDR3 is TGTGCCAGCAGCATAGCGACAGGGGTGGAGACCCAGTACTTC. It translates to CASSIATGVETQYF.

This clone occurred once. The J gene is TRBJ1-2, the V gene TRBV6-5; D remains unclear. This CDR3 region has 16 residues. Germline V gives CDR1 MNHEY, CDR2 SVGAGI. The germline V and J ends were trimmed by 0 bases and 2 bases, with 13 bases remaining between them. CDR3 nucleotide sequence: TGTGCCAGCAGTTACTCGAGGGCAGCGTCGAACTATGGCTACACCTTC. It yields the protein CASSYSRAASNYGYTF.

The genes are TRBV6-6 and TRBJ2-2; unclear D gene. Trimming cost V 4 bases and J 4 bases, with 7 bases left between them. From germline, CDR1 is MNHNY and CDR2 SVGAGI (reference sequence). The CDR3 runs to 13 residues. For the CDR3, the DNA is TGTGCCAGCAGTTCTGTACTCACCGGGGAGCTGTTTTTT. Translation gives CASSSVLTGELFF.

The gene calls are TRBV11-2 and TRBJ1-2, with no clear D. Trimming removed 5 bases from V and 4 bases from J, with 14 bases in between. The length of the CDR3 is 14 residues. CDR1 and CDR2 from the germline V gene are SGHAT and FQNNGV. The CDR3 spells CASSPTPLVYGYTF. CDR3 nucleotide sequence: TGTGCCAGCAGCCCTACCCCGCTGGTCTATGGCTACACCTTC.

The DNA of the CDR3 is TGTGCCAGCAGCTCCCCTGGAGGGACGGCCAATCAGCCCCAGCATTTT. Encoded protein: CASSSPGGTANQPQHF. This sequence joins TRBV7-8 and TRBJ1-5; possible D gene TRBD1, 5 bases. V lost 4 bases, J lost 3 bases, and 16 bases lay in between. This CDR3 spans 16 amino acids. Germline values: CDR1 SGHVS, CDR2 FQNEAQ.

This chain uses TRBV3-1 (or the pseudogene TRBV3-2) with TRBJ1-6, with 10 nucleotides matching TRBD1. Germline CDR1 LGHDT, CDR2 YNNKEL (reference sequence). J was trimmed by 7 bases and V by 6 bases; bases with no gene match: 6. The CDR3 extends over 15 amino acids. The CDR3 protein is CASRARDRGNSPLHF. CDR3 bases: TGTGCCAGCAGGGCCCGGGACAGGGGCAATTCACCCCTCCACTTT.

DNA for the CDR3: TGCAGCGTTGAAGACCGGGACAGGGGAGGTCCCTACGAGCAGTACTTC. This sequence encodes CSVEDRDRGGPYEQYF. The chain links TRBV29-1 to TRBJ2-7, with 10 bases aligning to TRBD1. CDR1 is SQVTM and CDR2 is ANQGSEA in the germline V gene. CDR3 size: 16 residues. The V gene end was trimmed by 0 bases and the J gene end by 2 bases; junction bases not matched to a gene: 7.

The V call is TRBV7-2, the J call TRBJ1-2, with 9 bases aligning to TRBD1. Germline loops: CDR1 SGHTA, CDR2 FQGNSA. This CDR3 region has 14 residues. V was pared by 5 bases and J by 6 bases, with 7 bases of the junction left unmatched. Here the CDR3 reads CASSPSTGGNGYTF. CDR3 DNA: TGTGCCAGCAGCCCCTCAACAGGGGGCAATGGCTACACCTTC.

The chain uses TRBV5-8 and TRBJ1-6, with 7 bases matching TRBD1. The trim removed 4 bases at V and 7 bases at J, leaving 5 bases unmatched. Germline V gives CDR1 SGHTS, CDR2 YDEGEE. This CDR3 has 14 amino acids. CDR3 in DNA: TGTGCCAGCAGCGACAAGGGGGCCAATTCACCCCTCCACTTT. As protein: CASSDKGANSPLHF.

This rearrangement joins TRBV10-2 to TRBJ2-1, with 10 bases fitting TRBD1. From germline, CDR1 is WSHSY and CDR2 SAAADI. Trimming cost V 6 bases and J 3 bases; bases outside gene matches: 5. This CDR3 is built from 15 residues. CDR3 protein: CASRMTGGRYNEQFF. The CDR3 DNA reads TGCGCCAGCAGGATGACAGGGGGCCGCTACAATGAGCAGTTCTTC.

This clone was seen ten or more times. The chain carries TRBV7-3 and TRBJ1-6; TRBD1 agrees at 9 bases. Trimming took 8 bases from V and 9 from J; bases not matched to a gene: 2. Germline CDR1 is SGHTA and CDR2 is FQGTGA. The CDR3 contains 12 residues. The CDR3 sequence: CASGTGSSPLHF. The CDR3 region has the DNA TGTGCCAGCGGGACAGGGAGTTCACCCCTCCACTTT.

This chain connects TRBV19 to TRBJ2-7; tentatively, D is TRBD2 (8 bases). The CDR3 spans 15 residues. Trimming left V 3 bases short and J 10 bases short, with 22 bases between. Germline V CDR1 and CDR2: LNHDA, SQIVND (reference sequence). CDR3 sequence: CASSMGTAGAPPQYF. The CDR3 coding sequence is TGTGCCAGTAGTATGGGGACAGCGGGGGCACCCCCTCAGTACTTC.

This clone was picked up one time. The CDR3 loop is CASSPAAPSNQPQHF. The CDR3 DNA is TGTGCCAGCTCACCAGCGGCGCCCAGCAATCAGCCCCAGCATTTT. This chain links TRBV18 with TRBJ1-5; D remains unclear. This CDR3 spans 15 amino acids. V was pared by 2 bases and J by 1 base, with 9 bases between. Germline V gene data show CDR1 as KGHSH and CDR2 as LQKENI.

V usage is TRBV19 and J usage is TRBJ1-2, with 7 nucleotides matching TRBD1. Germline V gene sequence: CDR1 LNHDA, CDR2 SQIVND (reference sequence). The J segment lost 4 bases and the V segment lost 5 bases, leaving 7 bases of the junction unmatched. The CDR3 totals 14 residues. The chain's CDR3 is CASSPGQLGYGYTF. CDR3 DNA: TGTGCCAGTAGTCCGGGACAGTTGGGCTATGGCTACACCTTC.

The rearrangement joins TRBV7-2 to TRBJ2-7; TRBD1 aligns across 9 bases. CDR1 is SGHTA and CDR2 is FQGNSA in the germline V gene. The CDR3 is 15 residues long. The J segment lost 2 bases and the V segment lost 5 bases, leaving 7 bases of the junction unmatched. CDR3 bases: TGTGCCAGCAGCATCGGACAGGGGAGCCCCTACGAGCAGTACTTC. Translation: CASSIGQGSPYEQYF.

The J gene is TRBJ1-1, the V gene TRBV27; TRBD1 aligns across 7 bases. Germline CDR1 reads MNHEY; CDR2 reads SMNVEV (reference sequence). CDR3 length equals 13 residues. The V segment lost 5 bases and the J segment 5 bases; nucleotides outside the gene matches: 5. The CDR3 DNA follows: TGTGCCAGCAGTACCAGGGGGTGGACTGAAGCTTTCTTT. Its protein product is CASSTRGWTEAFF.

The chain joins TRBV13 to TRBJ1-3, with a possible D match to TRBD1 (5 bases). The CDR3 contains 16 residues. Germline lookup yields CDR1 PRHDT and CDR2 FYEKMQ (reference sequence). Trimming shortened V by 5 bases and J by 0 bases, and 14 bases separated the two germline ends. The CDR3 protein is CASSLTVRYSGNTIYF. CDR3 nucleotides: TGTGCCAGCAGCCTGACAGTCCGATACTCTGGAAACACCATATATTTT.

The chain links TRBV5-1 to TRBJ1-2; possibly TRBD1 for D (5 bases). Germline V gene sequence: CDR1 SGHRS, CDR2 YFSETQ. This CDR3 region has 13 residues. V lost 7 bases and J 0 bases, leaving 10 bases between the germline ends. CDR3 coding DNA: TGCGCCAGCGGGAGGGGCACTAACTATGGCTACACCTTC. As protein: CASGRGTNYGYTF.

The gene calls are TRBV7-8 and TRBJ2-2; the D gene is possibly TRBD1 (6 bases). The CDR3 has 14 amino acids. Trimming removed 4 bases at V and 7 bases at J, with 13 bases between. The germline CDR1 and CDR2 sequences are SGHVS and FQNEAQ. Here the CDR3 reads CASSSRTVFGELFF. CDR3 sequence (DNA): TGTGCCAGCAGCTCCCGGACAGTCTTCGGGGAGCTGTTTTTT.